Listed below are T cell receptor beta chains from one sample, sequenced in a study of response to subunit inactivated influenza vaccine. TCRdb fed the RT-PCR reads into MiXCR, producing one record per CDR3 protein. The profile shows roughly 780,000 distinct CDR3 sequences, approximately 18% of them singletons. The sample was PBMCs from blood, taken less than 6 days after vaccination. These receptors were taken from a man aged 45-65 years who received an inactivated influenza vaccine. CDR3s include the opening cysteine and the closing phenylalanine or tryptophan. The D gene is left open where the match is weak. Only part of the rows carry a size: once, few, many, or a class if the clone is expanded.

j_gene	v_gene	abundance	d_gene	CDR3nt	CDR3aa
TRBJ2-7	TRBV7-9	.	.	TGTGCCAGCGCCCCGGGAGCTCAGGGGGAGCAGCACTTC	CASAPGAQGEQHF
TRBJ2-3	TRBV11-2	few	TRBD2	TGTGCCAGCAGCTTAAGTCTAGCGGGGATTCCAAATCCTAGCACAGATACGCAGTATTTT	CASSLSLAGIPNPSTDTQYF
TRBJ1-2	TRBV12-3/TRBV12-4	.	.	TGTGCCAGCAGTTTCACAGGGAGGCATGGCTACACCTTC	CASSFTGRHGYTF
TRBJ2-3	TRBV10-3	.	.	TGTGCCACAGGAACGAGGTCCGATACGCAGTATTTT	CATGTRSDTQYF
TRBJ2-7	TRBV29-1	many	.	TGCAGCGTCGCGGATTCCTACGAGCAGTACTTC	CSVADSYEQYF
TRBJ2-7	TRBV12-3/TRBV12-4	.	TRBD2	TGTGCCAGCAGTCCGACTAGCCAGTCCTACGAGCAGTACTTC	CASSPTSQSYEQYF
TRBJ1-6	TRBV20-1	few	.	TGCAGTGCTAGAGGATCACCGGGAGTACTCCACTTT	CSARGSPGVLHF
TRBJ2-3	TRBV20-1	.	TRBD2	TGCAGTTCCCTAGCGGGGATCACAGATACGCAGTATTTT	CSSLAGITDTQYF
TRBJ2-7	TRBV29-1	many	TRBD1	TGCAGCGTTGCCCGGGACAGGGAGAGCTACGAGCAGTACTTC	CSVARDRESYEQYF
TRBJ2-5	TRBV7-6	few	TRBD1	TGTGCCAGCAGCTTAGTGGGACAGAGCCAAGAGACCCAGTACTTC	CASSLVGQSQETQYF
TRBJ1-1	TRBV29-1	few	.	TGCAGCGTTGATGGCAGAAACACTGAAGCTTTCTTT	CSVDGRNTEAFF
TRBJ2-1	TRBV5-6	many	.	TGTGCCAGCAGCTGGGGAGTTTCCTACAATGAGCAGTTCTTC	CASSWGVSYNEQFF
TRBJ2-7	TRBV28	.	.	TGTGCCAGCTGGGCCCCGACGGACGAGCAGTACTTC	CASWAPTDEQYF
TRBJ2-5	TRBV29-1	few	TRBD2	TGCAGCGTTGAAGTCGTAAGCGGGAGCTCGTCCTCGTTCCAAGAGACCCAGTACTTC	CSVEVVSGSSSSFQETQYF
TRBJ1-5	TRBV12-3/TRBV12-4	.	.	TGTGCCAGCAGTCCACTAACGACGGATCAGCCCCAGCATTTT	CASSPLTTDQPQHF
TRBJ1-6	TRBV6-1	.	.	TGTGCCAGCAGTGATCATGGCAGCCCGGCCAATTCACCCCTCCACTTT	CASSDHGSPANSPLHF
TRBJ2-3	TRBV4-1	few	.	TGCGCCAGCAGCCAGAGGGGGAGCCTCACAGATACGCAGTATTTT	CASSQRGSLTDTQYF
TRBJ1-1	TRBV2	.	TRBD1	TGTGCCAGCAGTGAGGGAAGGGGGCTGAACACTGAAGCTTTCTTT	CASSEGRGLNTEAFF
TRBJ1-1	TRBV5-1	.	.	TGCGCCAGCAGCCATGAAGGGTCGGTGAGCACTGAAGCTTTCTTT	CASSHEGSVSTEAFF
TRBJ2-7	TRBV12-3/TRBV12-4	.	.	TGTGCCAGCAGCCGATCCGAAGGGGACTACGAGCAGTACTTC	CASSRSEGDYEQYF
TRBJ2-2	TRBV29-1	.	.	TGCAGCGTTGACGGGGGCCGGAACACCGGGGAGCTGTTTTTT	CSVDGGRNTGELFF
TRBJ2-7	TRBV2	few	TRBD1	TGTGCCACCGGACAGGGCTACGAGCAGTACTTC	CATGQGYEQYF
TRBJ2-1	TRBV20-1	.	TRBD2	TGCAGTGCTAGGGACGATGGGGGGGGGATTTATGGTGAGCAGTTCTTC	CSARDDGGGIYGEQFF
TRBJ2-3	TRBV29-1	many	.	TGCAGCGTTGAAGGAGGGGTCCAAGATACGCAGTATTTT	CSVEGGVQDTQYF
TRBJ2-2	TRBV7-9	.	.	TGTGCCAGCAGCTATAAAACGAACACCGGGGAGCTGTTTTTT	CASSYKTNTGELFF
TRBJ1-3	TRBV5-4	.	.	TGTGCCAGCAGCTTGGATTCAGGGGCTGGAAACACCATATATTTT	CASSLDSGAGNTIYF
TRBJ2-3	TRBV5-1	.	TRBD2	TGCGCCAGCAGCTTGGAGGCTAGCGGGAGAACCACAGATACGCAGTATTTT	CASSLEASGRTTDTQYF
TRBJ2-7	TRBV24-1	.	.	TGTGCCACCAGTCAGGGGCCCTACGAGCAGTACTTC	CATSQGPYEQYF
TRBJ1-1	TRBV18	.	.	TGTGCCAGCTCAACTAAGGACGGTCTGAACACTGAAGCTTTCTTT	CASSTKDGLNTEAFF
TRBJ1-4	TRBV5-1	.	TRBD1	TGCGCCAGCAGTTTTGGGACAGCCATTAATGAAAAACTGTTTTTT	CASSFGTAINEKLFF
TRBJ2-1	TRBV11-2	.	.	TGTGCCAGCAGCCAGGCGCCAACTGGATACAATGAGCAGTTCTTC	CASSQAPTGYNEQFF
TRBJ1-3	TRBV7-8	few	.	TGTGCCAGCAGCCGAAGACAGAGCTCTGGAAACACCATATATTTT	CASSRRQSSGNTIYF
TRBJ1-6	TRBV13	few	.	TGTGCCAGCAGCCTCGGGCGACAGGCCTATAATTCACCCCTCCACTTT	CASSLGRQAYNSPLHF
TRBJ2-7	TRBV7-9	.	.	TGTGCCAGCAGCTCCTCCCTCGGGCCTGACTACGAGCAGTACTTC	CASSSSLGPDYEQYF
TRBJ2-6	TRBV27	few	.	TGTGCCAGCGGGCGGCTCTCTGGGGCCAACGTCCTGACTTTC	CASGRLSGANVLTF
TRBJ1-1	TRBV27	.	TRBD1	TGTGCCAGCAGTTTATACGACAGGGTGGACACTGAAGCTTTCTTT	CASSLYDRVDTEAFF
TRBJ2-4	TRBV6-1	few	TRBD1	TGTGCCAGCAGTAAAGGGGGCTCGGCCAAAAACATTCAGTACTTC	CASSKGGSAKNIQYF
TRBJ2-1	TRBV7-2	.	TRBD1	TGTGCCAGCATCACCGCCCCGGGACAGGGATACAATGAGCAGTTCTTC	CASITAPGQGYNEQFF
TRBJ2-2	TRBV24-1	.	.	TGTGCCACCAGTGCAGGGGCTAGCTCTGGGGAGCTGTTTTTT	CATSAGASSGELFF
TRBJ2-7	TRBV20-1	.	TRBD2	TGCAGTGCAGCTGGGACTAGCGGGGCCCAGTACTTC	CSAAGTSGAQYF
TRBJ1-5	TRBV4-3	many	.	TGCGCCAGCAGCCAAGAGTGGGAGGGAAAGAGAGGCAATCAGCCCCAGCATTTT	CASSQEWEGKRGNQPQHF
TRBJ1-1	TRBV12-3/TRBV12-4	many	.	TGTGCCAGCTCCCCGGGACATGATATGAACACTGAAGCTTTCTTT	CASSPGHDMNTEAFF
TRBJ2-7	TRBV12-3/TRBV12-4	.	.	TGTGCCAGCAGTCTACAGGGGAGGAGATACGAGCAGTACTTC	CASSLQGRRYEQYF
TRBJ2-5	TRBV7-8	few	.	TGTGCCAGCAGCTTATCGGAGGGATTGTTGGAGACCCAGTACTTC	CASSLSEGLLETQYF
TRBJ2-3	TRBV10-3	few	TRBD1	TGTGCCATCAGGGCCGGGACAGGGAAAGATACGCAGTATTTT	CAIRAGTGKDTQYF